This TCR beta chain derives from a study of cytomegalovirus exposure and HLA in healthy donors. Study-level findings and limits: Most TCR sequences were uncommon, yet certain public TCRs appeared in many donors. The tendency of first-cohort TCR clusters to co-occur in the 100 to 150 validation repertoires was identified by a subsequent analysis.

CDR3 length: 15 amino acids. Germline loops: CDR1 LGHNA, CDR2 YNFKEQ. J was trimmed by 2 bases and V by 0 bases; bases with no gene match: 3. Donors came from a validation cohort of 90 to 150 subjects, distinct from the first 666-subject cohort. Clones were sequenced by immunoSEQ multiplex PCR, and TCRdb holds only the in-frame ones, with some missing. The sample lists 130,000 to 150,000 clones, around 90% occurring once. With regard to this clone: The antigen is unknown.

The sample was PBMCs. The rearrangement joins TRBV4-2 to TRBJ1-2; TRBD1 aligns across 7 bases. The source of this sequence is a woman aged 25 to 39 in good health and CMV-seropositive. Here the CDR3 reads CASSQEIQGNYGYTF. The CDR3 nucleotides are TGTGCCAGCAGCCAAGAAATACAGGGGAACTATGGCTACACCTTC.